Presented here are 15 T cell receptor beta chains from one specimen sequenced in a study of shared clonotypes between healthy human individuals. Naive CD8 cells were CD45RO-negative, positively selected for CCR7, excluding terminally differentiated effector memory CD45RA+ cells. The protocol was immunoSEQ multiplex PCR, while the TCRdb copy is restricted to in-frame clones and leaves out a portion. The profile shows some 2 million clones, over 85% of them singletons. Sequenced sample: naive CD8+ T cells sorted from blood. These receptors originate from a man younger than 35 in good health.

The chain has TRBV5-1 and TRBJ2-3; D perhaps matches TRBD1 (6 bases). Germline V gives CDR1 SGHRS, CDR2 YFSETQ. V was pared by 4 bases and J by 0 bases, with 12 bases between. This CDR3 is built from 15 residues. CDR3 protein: CASSVDSPSTDTQYF. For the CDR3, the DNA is TGCGCCAGCAGCGTGGACAGTCCTAGCACAGATACGCAGTATTTT.

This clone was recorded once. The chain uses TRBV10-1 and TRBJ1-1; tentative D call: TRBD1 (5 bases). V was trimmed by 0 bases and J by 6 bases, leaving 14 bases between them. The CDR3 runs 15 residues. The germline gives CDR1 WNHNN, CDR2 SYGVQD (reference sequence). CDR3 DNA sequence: TGCGCCAGCAGTGAGTCGAGGGGTGCCAGCGCTGAAGCTTTCTTT. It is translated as CASSESRGASAEAFF.

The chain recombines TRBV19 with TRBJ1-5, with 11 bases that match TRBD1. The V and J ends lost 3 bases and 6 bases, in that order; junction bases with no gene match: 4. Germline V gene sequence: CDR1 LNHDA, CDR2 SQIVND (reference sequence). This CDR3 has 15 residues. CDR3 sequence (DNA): TGTGCCAGTAGTATGGACAGGGGGCTTGCTCAGCCCCAGCATTTT. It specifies CASSMDRGLAQPQHF.

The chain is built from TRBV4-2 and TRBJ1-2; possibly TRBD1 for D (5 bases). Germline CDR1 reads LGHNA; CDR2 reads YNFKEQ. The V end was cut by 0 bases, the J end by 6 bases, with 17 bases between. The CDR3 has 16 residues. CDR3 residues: CASSQDAEGTKNGYTF. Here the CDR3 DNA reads TGTGCCAGCAGCCAAGATGCGGAGGGGACTAAAAATGGCTACACCTTC.

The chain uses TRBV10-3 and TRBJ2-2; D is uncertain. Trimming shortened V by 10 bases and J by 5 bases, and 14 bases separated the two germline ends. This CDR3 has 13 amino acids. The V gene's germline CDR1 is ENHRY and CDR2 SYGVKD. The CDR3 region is CATQPEDTGELFF. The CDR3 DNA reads TGTGCCACGCAACCCGAGGATACCGGGGAGCTGTTTTTT.

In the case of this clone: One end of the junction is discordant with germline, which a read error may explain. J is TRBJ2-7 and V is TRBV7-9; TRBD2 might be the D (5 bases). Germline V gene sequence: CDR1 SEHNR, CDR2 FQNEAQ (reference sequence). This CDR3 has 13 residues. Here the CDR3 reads CASSLGTGFEEYF. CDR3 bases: TGTGCCAGCAGCTTAGGAACGGGGTTCGAGGAGTACTTC.

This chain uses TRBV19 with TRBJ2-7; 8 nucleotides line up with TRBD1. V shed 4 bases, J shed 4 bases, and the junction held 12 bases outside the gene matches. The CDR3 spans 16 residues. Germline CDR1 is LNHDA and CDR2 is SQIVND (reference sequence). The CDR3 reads CASSTAWAGGWYEQYF. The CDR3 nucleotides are TGTGCCAGTAGTACTGCGTGGGCAGGGGGCTGGTACGAGCAGTACTTC. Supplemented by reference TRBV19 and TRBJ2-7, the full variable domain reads DGGITQSPKYLFRKEGQNVTLSCEQNLNHDAMYWYRQDPGQGLRLIYYSQIVNDFQKGDIAEGYSVSREKKESFPLTVTSAQKNPTAFYLCASSTAWAGGWYEQYFGPGTRLTVT.

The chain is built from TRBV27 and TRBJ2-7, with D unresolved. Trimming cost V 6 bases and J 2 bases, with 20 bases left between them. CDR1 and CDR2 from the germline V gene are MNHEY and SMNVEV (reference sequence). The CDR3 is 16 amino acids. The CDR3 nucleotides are TGTGCCAGCAGGGGCCTAGGGCCCAACCTAACCTACGAGCAGTACTTC. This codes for CASRGLGPNLTYEQYF.

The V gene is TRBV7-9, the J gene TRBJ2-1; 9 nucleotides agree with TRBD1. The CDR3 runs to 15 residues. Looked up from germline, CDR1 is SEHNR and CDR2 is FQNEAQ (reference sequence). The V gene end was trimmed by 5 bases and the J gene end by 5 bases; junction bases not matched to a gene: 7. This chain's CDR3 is CASSLRQGVNNEQFF. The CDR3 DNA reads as TGTGCCAGCAGCCTACGACAGGGGGTTAACAATGAGCAGTTCTTC.

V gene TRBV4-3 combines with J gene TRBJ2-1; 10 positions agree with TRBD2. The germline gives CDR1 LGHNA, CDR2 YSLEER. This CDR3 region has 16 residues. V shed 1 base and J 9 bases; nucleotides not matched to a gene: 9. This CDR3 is CASSQGLAGEWAEQFF. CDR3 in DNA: TGCGCCAGCAGCCAAGGTCTAGCGGGAGAGTGGGCTGAGCAGTTCTTC.

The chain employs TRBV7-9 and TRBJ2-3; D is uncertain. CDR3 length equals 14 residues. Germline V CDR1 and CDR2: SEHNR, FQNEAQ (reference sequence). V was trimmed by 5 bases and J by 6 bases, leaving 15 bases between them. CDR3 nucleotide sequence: TGTGCCAGCAGCCCTCCTGGGCCGGAGGATACGCAGTATTTT. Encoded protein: CASSPPGPEDTQYF.

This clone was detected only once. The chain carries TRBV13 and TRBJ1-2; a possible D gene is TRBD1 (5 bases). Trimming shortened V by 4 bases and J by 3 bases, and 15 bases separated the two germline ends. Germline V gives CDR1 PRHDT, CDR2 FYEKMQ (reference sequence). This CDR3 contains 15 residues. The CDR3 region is CASSSNGDPYYGYTF. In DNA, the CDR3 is TGTGCCAGCAGCTCAAACGGGGACCCATACTATGGCTACACCTTC.

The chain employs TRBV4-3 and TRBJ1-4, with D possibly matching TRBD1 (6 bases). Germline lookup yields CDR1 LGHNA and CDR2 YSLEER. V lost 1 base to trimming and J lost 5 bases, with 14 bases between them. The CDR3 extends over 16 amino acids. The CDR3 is CASSQVWQGPNEKLFF. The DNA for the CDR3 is TGCGCCAGCAGCCAAGTTTGGCAGGGGCCGAATGAAAAACTGTTTTTT.

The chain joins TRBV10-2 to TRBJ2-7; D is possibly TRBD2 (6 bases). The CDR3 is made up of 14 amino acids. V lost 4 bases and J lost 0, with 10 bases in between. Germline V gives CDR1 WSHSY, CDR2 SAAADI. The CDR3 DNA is TGCGCCAGCAGTGGGGGGACTTCCTCCTACGAGCAGTACTTC. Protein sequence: CASSGGTSSYEQYF.

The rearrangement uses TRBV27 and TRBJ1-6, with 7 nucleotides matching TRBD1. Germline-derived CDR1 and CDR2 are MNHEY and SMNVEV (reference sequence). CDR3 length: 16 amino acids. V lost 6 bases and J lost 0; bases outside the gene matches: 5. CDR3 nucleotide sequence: TGTGCCAGCAGCCCGACAGGGAGCTCCTATAATTCACCCCTCCACTTT. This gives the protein CASSPTGSSYNSPLHF.